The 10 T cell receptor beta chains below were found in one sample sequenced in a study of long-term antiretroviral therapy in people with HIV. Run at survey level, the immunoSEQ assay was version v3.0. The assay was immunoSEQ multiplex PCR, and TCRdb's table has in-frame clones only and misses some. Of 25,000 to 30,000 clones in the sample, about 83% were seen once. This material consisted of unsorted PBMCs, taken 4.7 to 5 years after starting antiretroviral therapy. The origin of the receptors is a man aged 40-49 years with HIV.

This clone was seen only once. CDR3 DNA sequence: TGCAGCGTTGACGGCCTGGGAAACACCATATATTTT. Protein: CSVDGLGNTIYF. The chain links TRBV29-1 to TRBJ1-3, with D unresolved. The CDR3 spans 12 residues. V was clipped by 3 bases and J by 4 bases, with 7 bases between them. Germline V lookup: CDR1 SQVTM, CDR2 ANQGSEA.

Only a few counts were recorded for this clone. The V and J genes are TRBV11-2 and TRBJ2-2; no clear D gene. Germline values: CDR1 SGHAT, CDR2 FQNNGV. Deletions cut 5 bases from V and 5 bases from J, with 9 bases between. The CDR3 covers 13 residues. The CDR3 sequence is CASSLGFTGELFF. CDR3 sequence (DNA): TGTGCCAGCAGCCTAGGCTTTACCGGGGAGCTGTTTTTT. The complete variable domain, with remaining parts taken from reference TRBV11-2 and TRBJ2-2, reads EAGVAQSPRYKIIEKRQSVAFWCNPISGHATLYWYQQILGQGPKLLIQFQNNGVVDDSQLPKDRFSAERLKGVDSTLKIQPAKLEDSAVYLCASSLGFTGELFFGEGSRLTVL.

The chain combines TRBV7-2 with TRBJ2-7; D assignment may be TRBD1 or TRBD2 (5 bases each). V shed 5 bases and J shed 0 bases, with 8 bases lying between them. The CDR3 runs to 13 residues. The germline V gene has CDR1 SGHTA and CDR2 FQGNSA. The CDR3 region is CASSGTHSYEQYF. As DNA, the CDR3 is TGTGCCAGCAGCGGGACGCACTCCTACGAGCAGTACTTC. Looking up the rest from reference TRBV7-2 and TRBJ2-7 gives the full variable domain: GAGVSQSPSNKVTEKGKDVELRCDPISGHTALYWYRQSLGQGLEFLIYFQGNSAPDKSGLPSDRFSAERTGGSVSTLTIQRTQQEDSAVYLCASSGTHSYEQYFGPGTRLTVT.

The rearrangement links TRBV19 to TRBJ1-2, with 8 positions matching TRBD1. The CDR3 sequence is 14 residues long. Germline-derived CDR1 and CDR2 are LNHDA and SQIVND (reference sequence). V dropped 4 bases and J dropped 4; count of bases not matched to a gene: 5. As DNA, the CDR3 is TGTGCCAGTAGTACGACAGGGGTTGGCTATGGCTACACCTTC. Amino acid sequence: CASSTTGVGYGYTF.

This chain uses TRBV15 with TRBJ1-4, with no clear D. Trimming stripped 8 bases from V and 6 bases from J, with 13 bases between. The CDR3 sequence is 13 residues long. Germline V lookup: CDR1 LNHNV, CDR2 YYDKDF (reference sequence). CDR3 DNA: TGTGCCACCCGTATCGGGCTCGATGAAAAACTGTTTTTT. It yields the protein CATRIGLDEKLFF.

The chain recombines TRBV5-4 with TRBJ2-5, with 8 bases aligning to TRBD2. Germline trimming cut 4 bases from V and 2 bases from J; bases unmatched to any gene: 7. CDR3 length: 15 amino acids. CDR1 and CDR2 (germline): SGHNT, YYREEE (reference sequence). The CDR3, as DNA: TGTGCCAGCAGCCCCGGTAGCGGGGTACAAGAGACCCAGTACTTC. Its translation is CASSPGSGVQETQYF.

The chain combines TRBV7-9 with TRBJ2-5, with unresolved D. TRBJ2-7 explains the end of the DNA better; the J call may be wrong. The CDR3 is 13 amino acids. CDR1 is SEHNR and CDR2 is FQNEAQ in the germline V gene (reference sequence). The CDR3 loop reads CASSFDASYEQYF. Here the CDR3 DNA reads TGTGCCAGCAGCTTTGACGCATCCTACGAGCAGTACTTC.

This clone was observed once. CDR3 loop: CASSQVPGATNEKLFF. Here the CDR3 DNA reads TGCGCCAGCAGCCAAGTCCCGGGGGCAACTAATGAAAAACTGTTTTTT. The rearrangement links TRBV4-3 to TRBJ1-4, with D possibly TRBD1 on 5 matching bases. The CDR3 loop spans 16 amino acids. Trimming took 1 base from V and 0 from J, leaving 9 bases between them. Germline CDR1 is LGHNA and CDR2 is YSLEER.

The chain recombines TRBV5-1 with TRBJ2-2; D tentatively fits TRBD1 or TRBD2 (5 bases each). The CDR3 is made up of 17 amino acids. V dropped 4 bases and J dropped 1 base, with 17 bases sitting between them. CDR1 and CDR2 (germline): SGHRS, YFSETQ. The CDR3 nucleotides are TGCGCCAGCAGCCCCGGACCCCGGGACCTGAACACCGGGGAGCTGTTTTTT. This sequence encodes CASSPGPRDLNTGELFF.

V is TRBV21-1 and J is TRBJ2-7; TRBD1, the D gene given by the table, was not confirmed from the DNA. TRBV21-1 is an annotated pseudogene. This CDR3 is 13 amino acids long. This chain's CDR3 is CASSVPGVDEQYF. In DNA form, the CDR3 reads TGTGCCAGCAGCGTACCAGGGGTGGACGAGCAGTACTTC.